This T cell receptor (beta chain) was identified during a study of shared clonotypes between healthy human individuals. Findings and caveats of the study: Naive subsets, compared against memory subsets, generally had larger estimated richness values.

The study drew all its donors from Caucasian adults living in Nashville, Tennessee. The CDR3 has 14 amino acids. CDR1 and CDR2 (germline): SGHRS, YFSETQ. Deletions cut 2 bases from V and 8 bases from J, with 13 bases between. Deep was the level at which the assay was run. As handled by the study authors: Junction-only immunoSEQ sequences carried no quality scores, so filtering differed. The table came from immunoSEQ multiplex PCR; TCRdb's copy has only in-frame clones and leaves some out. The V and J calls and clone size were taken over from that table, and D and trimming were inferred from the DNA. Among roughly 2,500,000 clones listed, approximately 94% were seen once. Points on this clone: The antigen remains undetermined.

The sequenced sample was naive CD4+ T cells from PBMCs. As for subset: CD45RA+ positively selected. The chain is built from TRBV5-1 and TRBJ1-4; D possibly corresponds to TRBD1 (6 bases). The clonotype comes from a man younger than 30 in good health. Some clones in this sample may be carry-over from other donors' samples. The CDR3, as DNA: TGCGCCAGCAGCTTCGGGGGCGAAAACGAAAAACTGTTTTTT. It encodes CASSFGGENEKLFF.